This T cell receptor (beta chain) came from a study of blood T cell repertoires in COVID-19. Germline assignment: CDR1 LGHDT and CDR2 YNNKEL (reference sequence). The CDR3 extends over 12 amino acids. V lost 6 bases, J lost 2 bases, and 7 bases lay in between. Method: immunoSEQ multiplex PCR; TCRdb's copy keeps in-frame clones and lacks some. The sample contains around 65,000 clones, about four fifths of which appear only once. The sequencing input was peripheral blood. This clonotype originated in a human donor in a cohort sampled during active COVID-19. The gene calls are TRBV3-1 (or the pseudogene TRBV3-2) and TRBJ1-2; D ambiguous. CDR3 residues: CASSYTNYGYTF. The CDR3 bases are TGTGCCAGCAGTTACACAAACTATGGCTACACCTTC.